This TCR beta chain stems from a study of blood T cell repertoires in COVID-19. Looking at the study overall: Spain, Italy and the United States supplied samples that represented acute and convalescent COVID-19.

As handled by the study authors: Amplification of reference gene primers was used by the study to estimate nucleated cell counts. TCRdb's table, derived via immunoSEQ multiplex PCR, lists solely in-frame clones and lacks some. D and trimming come from the DNA, and the V and J calls and clone size come from that table. The sample holds 200,000 to 300,000 clones, 82% seen once. V dropped 2 bases and J dropped 3; count of bases not matched to a gene: 4. The germline V gene encodes CDR1 SGDLS and CDR2 YYNGEE. There are 16 residues in the CDR3. The J gene is TRBJ2-6, the V gene TRBV9; TRBD1 agrees at 8 bases. This TCR was recovered from a woman aged 60-75 years with active or convalescent COVID-19. The sample was peripheral blood. As DNA, the CDR3 is TGTGCCAGCAGCGTTTCAGGGGGCAATGGGGCCAACGTCCTGACTTTC. Translating it yields CASSVSGGNGANVLTF.